The 29 T cell receptor beta chains below all came from one sample that was sequenced in a study of OX40 agonist ivuxolimab in advanced cancers. Clones were read by immunoSEQ multiplex PCR, and TCRdb kept only the in-frame ones, dropping some. The profile covers approximately 70,000 clones, with over 75% appearing a single time and 4.5% to 6% taken by the ten largest. This specimen was CD4+ or CD8+ T cells sorted from blood, taken in a trial of the OX40 agonist ivuxolimab. The receptors originated from an adult with an advanced solid tumor such as melanoma, head and neck, liver or kidney cancer.

The chain employs TRBV7-8 and TRBJ1-2; 7 bases align to TRBD1. From germline, CDR1 is SGHVS and CDR2 FQNEAQ. There are 14 residues in the CDR3. Germline trimming cut 2 bases from V and 7 bases from J; bases unmatched to any gene: 7. The DNA for the CDR3 is TGTGCCAGCAGCTTACGAGGGACAGAGGGTGGCTACACCTTC. Translated: CASSLRGTEGGYTF.

The rearrangement joins TRBV6-5 to TRBJ2-7, with 8 bases fitting TRBD1. Losses at the gene ends were 6 bases for V and 3 bases for J; bases not matched to a gene: 4. This CDR3 is 13 amino acids long. The germline CDR1 and CDR2 sequences are MNHEY and SVGAGI. The chain's CDR3 is CASSSDRGYEQYF. The CDR3 nucleotides read TGTGCCAGCAGCTCCGACAGGGGCTACGAGCAGTACTTC.

V and J are TRBV7-2 and TRBJ2-1; D is possibly TRBD2 (6 bases). CDR3 size: 16 residues. Germline CDR1 is SGHTA and CDR2 is FQGNSA. Trimming took 4 bases from V and 10 from J, leaving 23 bases between them. The CDR3 region is CASSSEGGTGIMEQFF. For the CDR3, the DNA is TGTGCCAGCAGCTCCGAAGGCGGGACTGGGATTATGGAGCAGTTCTTC.

The rearrangement joins TRBV4-2 to TRBJ2-1, with TRBD2 identical over 14 bases. This CDR3 comprises 15 residues. After removal of 1 base from V and 10 bases from J, the junction contained 3 bases not matched to a gene. CDR1 LGHNA and CDR2 YNFKEQ come from the germline V gene. CDR3 nucleotide sequence: TGTGCCAGCAGCCAAGCGGGACTAGCGGGAGAGGAGCAGTTCTTC. This sequence encodes CASSQAGLAGEEQFF.

The chain is built from TRBV29-1 and TRBJ1-1; D may be TRBD1 (5 bases). Per germline, CDR1 SQVTM and CDR2 ANQGSEA. The CDR3 extends over 13 amino acids. The V end lost 0 bases, the J end lost 6 bases, and 11 bases lay between the germline ends. The CDR3 coding sequence is TGCAGCGTTGAAGATGGGGGGGAGTCTGAAGCTTTCTTT. Translation gives CSVEDGGESEAFF. Full variable domain (outside the CDR3, taken from reference TRBV29-1 and TRBJ1-1): SAVISQKPSRDICQRGTSLTIQCQVDSQVTMMFWYRQQPGQSLTLIATANQGSEATYESGFVIDKFPISRPNLTFSTLTVSNMSPEDSSIYLCSVEDGGESEAFFGQGTRLTVV.

This chain uses TRBV4-1 with TRBJ1-3; D remains ambiguous. CDR3 length: 16 residues. Trimming stripped 0 bases from V and 0 bases from J, with 9 bases between. The germline V gene encodes CDR1 MGHRA and CDR2 YSYEKL. The CDR3 here is CASSQENTLSGNTIYF. The CDR3 coding sequence is TGCGCCAGCAGCCAAGAGAACACCCTCTCTGGAAACACCATATATTTT.

The genes are TRBV19 and TRBJ2-7; tentative D call: TRBD1 (6 bases). Germline assignment: CDR1 LNHDA and CDR2 SQIVND (reference sequence). The CDR3 is made up of 14 amino acids. V lost 4 bases and J 0 bases, leaving 10 bases between the germline ends. For the CDR3, the DNA is TGTGCCAGTAGTACTACAGGGCGCTCCTACGAGCAGTACTTC. Translating it yields CASSTTGRSYEQYF.

The chain combines TRBV5-1 with TRBJ2-7; tentative D call: TRBD1 (6 bases). The V gene lost 3 bases and the J gene lost 13 bases, with 20 bases spanning the gap. The V gene's germline CDR1 is SGHRS and CDR2 YFSETQ. The CDR3 has 13 amino acids. DNA of the CDR3: TGCGCCAGCAGCTCCTCCGACAGGTCATCGATCTACTTC. This sequence encodes CASSSSDRSSIYF.

The V call is TRBV28, the J call TRBJ1-2; 9 nucleotides agree with TRBD1. After removal of 5 bases from V and 5 bases from J, the junction contained 6 bases not matched to a gene. The CDR3 covers 14 residues. Germline loops: CDR1 MDHEN, CDR2 SYDVKM. CDR3 amino acids: CASSPGTGWYGYTF. CDR3 nucleotide sequence: TGTGCCAGCAGTCCCGGGACAGGGTGGTATGGCTACACCTTC.

The chain carries TRBV29-1 and TRBJ2-7, with 10 bases matching TRBD1. CDR1 is SQVTM, CDR2 ANQGSEA, per germline. V lost 4 bases and J lost 2; bases outside the gene matches: 5. The CDR3 totals 14 residues. The CDR3 loop is CSVGRGQGTYEQYF. The CDR3 DNA reads as TGCAGCGTTGGACGGGGACAGGGGACCTACGAGCAGTACTTC.

The chain joins TRBV29-1 to TRBJ1-2; 7 positions match TRBD1. Germline V lookup: CDR1 SQVTM, CDR2 ANQGSEA. CDR3 length: 12 amino acids. V lost 3 bases and J lost 5; bases outside the gene matches: 3. The CDR3 coding sequence is TGCAGCGTTGAGACAGGGTTTTATGGCTACACCTTC. Its protein product is CSVETGFYGYTF.

V and J are TRBV7-2 and TRBJ2-2; TRBD1 matches 7 bases. The germline CDR1 and CDR2 sequences are SGHTA and FQGNSA. V lost 6 bases to trimming and J lost 3 bases; unmatched junction nucleotides: 4. This CDR3 is 14 amino acids long. The CDR3 loop is CASSAGGYTGELFF. The DNA of the CDR3 is TGTGCCAGCAGTGCAGGGGGTTACACCGGGGAGCTGTTTTTT.

The rearrangement links TRBV4-3 to TRBJ1-2; D unclear. Per germline, CDR1 LGHNA and CDR2 YSLEER. V lost 0 bases to trimming and J lost 0 bases, with 8 bases between them. The CDR3 covers 15 residues. The CDR3 loop reads CASSQDNWANYGYTF. CDR3 nucleotide sequence: TGCGCCAGCAGCCAAGACAACTGGGCTAACTATGGCTACACCTTC.

V usage is TRBV28 and J usage is TRBJ2-3; possible D gene TRBD2, 5 bases. The CDR3 length is 15 residues. CDR1 MDHEN and CDR2 SYDVKM come from the germline V gene. The V end was cut by 6 bases, the J end by 0 bases, with 13 bases between. The CDR3 region is CASSHRGISTDTQYF. The CDR3 bases are TGTGCCAGCAGCCACCGGGGTATCAGCACAGATACGCAGTATTTT.

The genes are TRBV5-4 and TRBJ1-1; weak D call: TRBD1 (6 bases). Germline CDR1 is SGHNT and CDR2 is YYREEE (reference sequence). V shed 5 bases and J shed 3 bases, with 14 bases lying between them. The CDR3 contains 14 residues. CDR3 amino acids: CASSTGTHYTEAFF. DNA of the CDR3: TGTGCCAGCAGTACCGGGACACATTACACTGAAGCTTTCTTT.

The chain is built from TRBV28 and TRBJ2-1; TRBD2 matches 7 bases. Germline CDR1 MDHEN, CDR2 SYDVKM. V dropped 10 bases and J dropped 7; count of bases not matched to a gene: 7. The CDR3 is made up of 12 amino acids. As DNA, the CDR3 is TGTGCCACCTCGTACGGGGGGAATGAGCAGTTCTTC. Translation: CATSYGGNEQFF.

The chain carries TRBV25-1 and TRBJ1-4; D not certain. Germline loops: CDR1 MGHDK, CDR2 SYGVNS. The V gene lost 6 bases and the J gene lost 1 base, with 21 bases spanning the gap. This CDR3 region has 18 residues. This CDR3 is CASSPLGRTSGTNEKLFF. The CDR3 DNA is TGTGCCAGCAGCCCCCTGGGCAGAACGAGCGGAACTAATGAAAAACTGTTTTTT.

The chain uses TRBV27 and TRBJ2-3, with 7 bases lining up with TRBD1. This CDR3 spans 15 amino acids. Germline CDR1 MNHEY, CDR2 SMNVEV (reference sequence). V dropped 7 bases and J dropped 3; count of bases not matched to a gene: 10. The CDR3 nucleotides are TGTGCCAGCACCCAGACAGGGTCTAGGACAGATACGCAGTATTTT. It yields the protein CASTQTGSRTDTQYF.

The chain uses TRBV28 and TRBJ2-7; 9 positions match TRBD2. Germline V gene lookup returns CDR1 MDHEN and CDR2 SYDVKM. The CDR3 loop spans 16 amino acids. V lost 5 bases and J lost 2; bases outside the gene matches: 10. As DNA, the CDR3 is TGTGCCAGCAGTCTCAACCCGGGACTAGCCCCCTACGAGCAGTACTTC. Protein sequence: CASSLNPGLAPYEQYF.

V gene TRBV7-5 combines with J gene TRBJ2-2; no check of the table's D call, TRBD2, against the DNA was made. TRBV7-5 is a pseudogene. This CDR3 is 15 amino acids long. The CDR3 protein is CARSLREENTGELFF. CDR3 coding DNA: TGTGCCAGAAGCCTCAGGGAGGAGAACACCGGGGAGCTGTTTTTT.

This chain uses TRBV5-1 with TRBJ2-3; maybe TRBD2 (5 bases). V was shortened by 4 bases and J by 3 bases, with 18 bases between the two germline ends. CDR1 SGHRS and CDR2 YFSETQ come from the germline V gene. The CDR3 is 16 amino acids. In DNA, the CDR3 is TGCGCCAGCAGCGCGGGCCGGGGTGGGAAAACAGATACGCAGTATTTT. Translating it yields CASSAGRGGKTDTQYF.

The chain employs TRBV11-2 and TRBJ1-6; no reliable D call. The CDR3 loop spans 14 amino acids. Trimming took off 5 bases at V and 7 bases at J, with 12 bases between the two ends. Germline V CDR1 and CDR2: SGHAT, FQNNGV. CDR3 amino acids: CASSPQASNSPLHF. The CDR3, as DNA: TGTGCCAGCAGCCCCCAGGCATCGAATTCACCCCTCCACTTT.

This clone has a single count. V usage is TRBV7-9 and J usage is TRBJ1-4; D might be TRBD1 (5 bases). Trimming pared 1 base from V and 4 bases from J, leaving 16 bases between. Germline-derived CDR1 and CDR2 are SEHNR and FQNEAQ (reference sequence). The CDR3 loop spans 17 amino acids. The CDR3 nucleotides read TGTGCCAGCAGCTTAGACGCGGGAGGGGCCTTTAATGAAAAACTGTTTTTT. Protein product: CASSLDAGGAFNEKLFF. The variable domain in full, with the rest retrieved from reference TRBV7-9 and TRBJ1-4, is DTGVSQNPRHKITKRGQNVTFRCDPISEHNRLYWYRQTLGQGPEFLTYFQNEAQLEKSRLLSDRFSAERPKGSFSTLEIQRTEQGDSAMYLCASSLDAGGAFNEKLFFGSGTQLSVL.

The chain couples TRBV7-9 to TRBJ2-7; 12 bases map to TRBD2. Germline values: CDR1 SEHNR, CDR2 FQNEAQ (reference sequence). J was trimmed by 7 bases and V by 5 bases; bases with no gene match: 9. The CDR3 totals 15 residues. The DNA of the CDR3 is TGTGCCAGCAGCCGCAGGACTAGCGGGGCTCAGGAGCAGTACGTC. Protein product: CASSRRTSGAQEQYV.

V usage is TRBV25-1 and J usage is TRBJ1-1, with D maybe TRBD1 (5 bases). Per the germline V gene, CDR1 is MGHDK and CDR2 is SYGVNS. V dropped 1 base and J dropped 0 bases, with 12 bases sitting between them. The CDR3 covers 16 residues. The CDR3 loop reads CASSEFDSLMNTEAFF. CDR3 sequence (DNA): TGTGCCAGCAGTGAATTCGACAGTCTGATGAACACTGAAGCTTTCTTT.

Written as DNA, the CDR3 is TGTGCCAGCAGCCCCCGGGCAGGGCAATACGAGCAGTACTTC. It codes for CASSPRAGQYEQYF. The rearrangement joins TRBV5-5 to TRBJ2-7; D is perhaps TRBD1 (5 bases). Germline CDR1 reads SGHKS; CDR2 reads YYEKEE (reference sequence). Trimming pared 4 bases from V and 4 bases from J, leaving 15 bases between. The CDR3 extends over 14 amino acids.

This chain uses TRBV28 with TRBJ2-5; 9 bases agree with TRBD1. CDR3 length: 15 amino acids. The V gene end was trimmed by 6 bases and the J gene end by 5 bases; junction bases not matched to a gene: 10. From germline, CDR1 is MDHEN and CDR2 SYDVKM. The CDR3 DNA is TGTGCCAGCAGAGTCCTATCGACAGGGGGGGAGACCCAGTACTTC. This gives the protein CASRVLSTGGETQYF.

The J gene is TRBJ1-3, the V gene TRBV6-5; D gene unclear. Trimming cost V 0 bases and J 0 bases, with 6 bases left between them. The CDR3 totals 15 residues. Germline V gene data show CDR1 as MNHEY and CDR2 as SVGAGI. This chain's CDR3 is CASSYSGGSGNTIYF. CDR3 coding DNA: TGTGCCAGCAGTTACTCCGGTGGCTCTGGAAACACCATATATTTT.

This rearrangement joins TRBV15 to TRBJ1-4; D remains unclear. V dropped 0 bases and J dropped 3 bases, with 11 bases sitting between them. Germline V gene sequence: CDR1 LNHNV, CDR2 YYDKDF (reference sequence). The CDR3 consists of 16 residues. The CDR3 loop reads CATSREGYSSNEKLFF. The CDR3 coding sequence is TGTGCCACCAGCAGAGAAGGTTACAGCTCTAATGAAAAACTGTTTTTT.